These 26 T cell receptor beta chains were sequenced from one sample in a study of beta chain features in type 1 diabetes. General study findings and limits: Moderately but significantly shorter TCRB CDR3s were found in Type 1 diabetes patients in all four CD4+ subsets.

Isolated RNA was reverse transcribed in full, so expressed TCRB transcripts were sequenced. Only in-frame clones appear in the TCRdb table, and some are missing; sequencing was by immunoSEQ multiplex PCR. Of approximately 44,000 clones detected, approximately 68% appear once; the ten largest clones hold more than 2%. Their antigens remain unidentified. Source material: Tregs from blood. These receptors were collected from a woman between 18 and 30 years old with type 1 diabetes.

This clone occurred a few times. This rearrangement joins TRBV28 to TRBJ2-2; TRBD2 might be the D (6 bases). Germline loops: CDR1 MDHEN, CDR2 SYDVKM. The CDR3 spans 16 residues. V was trimmed by 7 bases and J by 2 bases, leaving 17 bases between them. The CDR3 spells CASNPGDKSNTGELFF. The CDR3 DNA reads TGTGCCAGCAACCCGGGGGATAAGTCCAACACCGGGGAGCTGTTTTTT.

This clone has more than one count but fewer than ten. The V call is TRBV5-4, the J call TRBJ2-3; TRBD1 matches 7 bases. With V trimmed by 5 bases and J by 0 bases, 6 bases remained unmatched. Germline values: CDR1 SGHNT, CDR2 YYREEE (reference sequence). The CDR3 length is 15 residues. This CDR3 reads CASRVDRASTDTQYF. CDR3 bases: TGTGCCAGCAGAGTCGACAGGGCTAGCACAGATACGCAGTATTTT.

The chain links TRBV12-5 to TRBJ2-7, with D uncertain. Germline CDR1 LGHNT, CDR2 FRNRAP. The CDR3 length is 11 residues. V dropped 3 bases and J dropped 7 bases, with 7 bases sitting between them. In nucleotides, the CDR3 is TGTGCTAGTGGTTTCTTGAGGGAGCAGTACTTC. It codes for CASGFLREQYF.

J is TRBJ2-1 and V is TRBV11-2, with 8 bases lining up with TRBD1. Looked up from germline, CDR1 is SGHAT and CDR2 is FQNNGV. Losses at the gene ends were 4 bases for V and 7 bases for J; bases not matched to a gene: 12. The CDR3 extends over 16 amino acids. The CDR3 sequence: CASSSRTGQILNEQFF. In nucleotides, the CDR3 is TGTGCCAGCAGCTCCCGGACAGGGCAGATTTTGAATGAGCAGTTCTTC. The whole variable domain, filled in from reference TRBV11-2 and TRBJ2-1, reads EAGVAQSPRYKIIEKRQSVAFWCNPISGHATLYWYQQILGQGPKLLIQFQNNGVVDDSQLPKDRFSAERLKGVDSTLKIQPAKLEDSAVYLCASSSRTGQILNEQFFGPGTRLTVL.

This chain joins TRBV30 and TRBJ2-5; TRBD1 might be the D (6 bases). Germline V lookup: CDR1 GTSNPN, CDR2 SVGIG (reference sequence). The CDR3 totals 14 residues. Trimming pared 3 bases from V and 2 bases from J, leaving 13 bases between. The CDR3 coding sequence is TGTGCCTGGAGGCGCCCCGGGACACAAGAGACCCAGTACTTC. Protein: CAWRRPGTQETQYF.

J is TRBJ2-3 and V is TRBV5-4; TRBD2 matches 8 bases. The J segment lost 5 bases and the V segment lost 7 bases, leaving 9 bases of the junction unmatched. Germline CDR1 and CDR2: SGHNT and YYREEE (reference sequence). The CDR3 has 14 amino acids. CDR3 sequence reads: CASGPGGAEDTQYF. The CDR3 DNA reads as TGTGCCAGCGGCCCGGGGGGGGCTGAAGATACGCAGTATTTT.

The chain employs TRBV5-1 and TRBJ2-5; the match to TRBD2 covers 8 bases. V shed 5 bases and J 5 bases; nucleotides not matched to a gene: 14. Germline CDR1 and CDR2: SGHRS and YFSETQ. This CDR3 contains 16 residues. CDR3 sequence reads: CASRAGAVAALETQYF. CDR3 DNA: TGCGCCAGCAGAGCGGGGGCCGTGGCTGCCCTGGAGACCCAGTACTTC.

This sequence joins TRBV13 and TRBJ1-1; 9 positions match TRBD1. The germline V gene encodes CDR1 PRHDT and CDR2 FYEKMQ (reference sequence). The CDR3 consists of 16 residues. The V gene end was trimmed by 7 bases and the J gene end by 7 bases; junction bases not matched to a gene: 16. CDR3 amino acids: CASNPQGALIRDEAFF. In DNA, the CDR3 is TGTGCCAGCAACCCACAGGGGGCACTTATCAGGGATGAAGCTTTCTTT.

This chain connects TRBV13 to TRBJ1-3; possibly TRBD1 for D (5 bases). Trimming shortened V by 2 bases and J by 3 bases, and 14 bases separated the two germline ends. The CDR3 loop spans 16 amino acids. The germline V gene has CDR1 PRHDT and CDR2 FYEKMQ (reference sequence). CDR3 amino acids: CASSLYPQGHGNTIYF. The CDR3 coding sequence is TGTGCCAGCAGCTTATACCCCCAGGGCCATGGAAACACCATATATTTT.

The V call is TRBV5-1, the J call TRBJ2-7, with D tentatively TRBD1 (6 bases). The V end was cut by 5 bases, the J end by 2 bases, with 14 bases between. This CDR3 is 14 amino acids long. CDR1 is SGHRS and CDR2 is YFSETQ in the germline V gene. The chain's CDR3 is CASSIITGPYEQYF. The CDR3 DNA reads TGCGCCAGCAGTATCATCACAGGGCCCTACGAGCAGTACTTC.

The J gene is TRBJ2-7, the V gene TRBV5-1; 9 bases line up with TRBD2. Germline values: CDR1 SGHRS, CDR2 YFSETQ. The CDR3 covers 15 residues. Unmatched junction bases numbered 12, after V lost 4 bases and J lost 7 bases. This chain's CDR3 is CASSLLAGTLREQYF. CDR3 sequence (DNA): TGCGCCAGCAGCCTTCTAGCGGGGACCCTGCGGGAGCAGTACTTC.

This clone has only a few counts. J is TRBJ2-3 and V is TRBV7-9; tentatively, D is TRBD2 (5 bases). The germline V gene has CDR1 SEHNR and CDR2 FQNEAQ (reference sequence). V lost 3 bases and J 4 bases, leaving 8 bases between the germline ends. CDR3 length: 13 residues. Written as DNA, the CDR3 is TGTGCCAGCAGCTTCGCGGGTCCAGATACGCAGTATTTT. Protein product: CASSFAGPDTQYF.

This chain links TRBV7-2 with TRBJ2-7; TRBD1 matches at 7 bases. The V gene's germline CDR1 is SGHTA and CDR2 FQGNSA. V trimming: 5 bases; J trimming: 7 bases; junction bases outside the gene matches: 11. CDR3 size: 14 residues. CDR3 bases: TGTGCCAGCAGCCCGGGACAGAAGAGGCGGGAGCAGTACTTC. Translating it yields CASSPGQKRREQYF.

The rearrangement joins TRBV19 to TRBJ2-1; 9 bases line up with TRBD1. The CDR3 contains 12 residues. Germline CDR1 reads LNHDA; CDR2 reads SQIVND (reference sequence). The junction had 0 bases not matched to a gene; V was cut back by 3 bases and J by 9 bases. CDR3 sequence (DNA): TGTGCCAGTAGTATGGACAGGGGTGAGCAGTTCTTC. Translating gives CASSMDRGEQFF.

This clone was seen just once. The chain couples TRBV6-1 to TRBJ2-2; weak D call: TRBD1 (5 bases). Germline V CDR1 and CDR2: MNHNS, SASEGT. The CDR3 length is 14 residues. The CDR3 bases are TGTCGCCCCCAGGGCTTTAGTTTCACCGGGGAGCTGTTTTTT. This codes for CRPQGFSFTGELFF.

This sequence joins TRBV9 and TRBJ1-1; D perhaps matches TRBD1 (6 bases). V was pared by 0 bases and J by 1 base, with 16 bases between. The CDR3 covers 17 residues. Germline values: CDR1 SGDLS, CDR2 YYNGEE. This CDR3 is CASSVVSTVGGNTEAFF. The DNA of the CDR3 is TGTGCCAGCAGCGTAGTCTCCACCGTAGGGGGGAACACTGAAGCTTTCTTT.

The chain couples TRBV30 to TRBJ2-7, with TRBD2 as a possible D gene (6 bases). The CDR3 has 13 residues. Germline-derived CDR1 and CDR2 are GTSNPN and SVGIG (reference sequence). V dropped 5 bases and J dropped 6 bases, with 17 bases sitting between them. The CDR3 protein is CAWGGTGTGEQYF. The DNA of the CDR3 is TGTGCCTGGGGGGGGACGGGTACGGGCGAGCAGTACTTC.

V gene TRBV28 combines with J gene TRBJ1-2; weak D call: TRBD1 (5 bases). CDR3 length: 13 residues. Germline CDR1 MDHEN, CDR2 SYDVKM. Trimming pared 10 bases from V and 7 bases from J, leaving 19 bases between. The CDR3 reads CATTGGALGGYTF. CDR3 nucleotides: TGTGCCACCACTGGAGGGGCCCTTGGTGGCTACACCTTC.

The rearrangement links TRBV28 to TRBJ2-7, with a weak D call TRBD1 (7 bases). The CDR3 loop spans 15 amino acids. V was clipped by 5 bases and J by 6 bases, with 20 bases between them. CDR1 is MDHEN, CDR2 SYDVKM, per germline. CDR3 amino acids: CASSLFRGVGGEQYF. As DNA, the CDR3 is TGTGCCAGCAGTCTATTCAGGGGGGTCGGGGGCGAGCAGTACTTC.

V usage is TRBV4-1 and J usage is TRBJ2-4; D remains unclear. The CDR3 is made up of 17 amino acids. Looked up from germline, CDR1 is MGHRA and CDR2 is YSYEKL. V shed 0 bases and J shed 0 bases, with 12 bases lying between them. This chain's CDR3 is CASSQDRTALAKNIQYF. In DNA, the CDR3 is TGCGCCAGCAGCCAAGATAGAACAGCTCTAGCCAAAAACATTCAGTACTTC.

V and J are TRBV30 and TRBJ2-7; D possibly corresponds to TRBD1 (5 bases). The CDR3 contains 13 residues. Germline V gives CDR1 GTSNPN, CDR2 SVGIG (reference sequence). The V end lost 1 base, the J end lost 0 bases, and 7 bases lay between the germline ends. CDR3 protein: CAWSDRSSYEQYF. CDR3 DNA sequence: TGTGCCTGGAGTGACAGGAGCTCCTACGAGCAGTACTTC.

The chain couples TRBV29-1 to TRBJ1-3, with TRBD1 matching 7 bases. In germline, CDR1 is SQVTM, CDR2 ANQGSEA. After removal of 5 bases from V and 1 base from J, the junction contained 2 bases not matched to a gene. This CDR3 contains 13 residues. The DNA for the CDR3 is TGCAGCGTTCTGACAGGGTCTGGAAACACCATATATTTT. Translation gives CSVLTGSGNTIYF.

V is TRBV10-2 and J is TRBJ1-3; D might be TRBD1 (6 bases). The V and J ends lost 6 bases and 2 bases respectively, with 11 bases between them. The CDR3 extends over 14 amino acids. Germline lookup yields CDR1 WSHSY and CDR2 SAAADI. The CDR3 reads CASSEQGTGNTIYF. As DNA, the CDR3 is TGCGCCAGCAGCGAACAGGGAACTGGAAACACCATATATTTT.

The chain is built from TRBV5-1 and TRBJ1-4; 8 bases map to TRBD1. V dropped 0 bases and J dropped 4; count of bases not matched to a gene: 5. Germline V gene data show CDR1 as SGHRS and CDR2 as YFSETQ. This CDR3 contains 16 residues. In nucleotides, the CDR3 is TGCGCCAGCAGCTTGGGCTGGACAGGGAGTAATGAAAAACTGTTTTTT. Residues: CASSLGWTGSNEKLFF.

The chain carries TRBV7-2 and TRBJ2-1; TRBD2 is a possible D gene (6 bases). Between the trimmed V and J ends, which lost 2 bases and 8 bases, there was a span of 22 bases. The CDR3 consists of 17 residues. Germline lookup yields CDR1 SGHTA and CDR2 FQGNSA. Here the CDR3 reads CASSLRTKFAAWHEQFF. In nucleotides, the CDR3 is TGTGCCAGCAGCTTAAGGACTAAATTTGCGGCTTGGCATGAGCAGTTCTTC.

The chain uses TRBV6-1 and TRBJ1-2; D is perhaps TRBD1 (5 bases). The CDR3 has 14 amino acids. Germline-derived CDR1 and CDR2 are MNHNS and SASEGT. The ends were cut back, 3 bases at V and 7 bases at J, with 15 bases in the middle. CDR3 region: CASSDPGGDVGYTF. CDR3 in DNA: TGTGCCAGCAGTGACCCCGGGGGGGACGTTGGCTACACCTTC.